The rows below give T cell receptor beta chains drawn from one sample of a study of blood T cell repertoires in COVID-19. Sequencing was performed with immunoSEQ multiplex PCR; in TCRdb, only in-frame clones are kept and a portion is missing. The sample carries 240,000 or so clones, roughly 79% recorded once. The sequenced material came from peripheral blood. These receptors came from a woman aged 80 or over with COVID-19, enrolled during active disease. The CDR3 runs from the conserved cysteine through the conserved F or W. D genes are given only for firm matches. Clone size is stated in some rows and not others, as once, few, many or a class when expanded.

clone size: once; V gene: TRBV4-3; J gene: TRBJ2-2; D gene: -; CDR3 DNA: TGCGCCAGCAGCCAAGAGCGGGGACTGGGCACCGGGGAGCTGTTTTTT; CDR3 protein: CASSQERGLGTGELFF
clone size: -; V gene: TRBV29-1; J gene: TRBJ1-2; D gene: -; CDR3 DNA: TGCAGCGTTGACGGCTACGCAACGGGAGGCTACACCTTC; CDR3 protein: CSVDGYATGGYTF
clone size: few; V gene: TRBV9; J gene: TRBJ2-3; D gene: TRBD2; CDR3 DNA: TGTGCCAGCAGCGTAGTTGGCGGGAGGGCCAGGGATACGCAGTATTTT; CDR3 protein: CASSVVGGRARDTQYF
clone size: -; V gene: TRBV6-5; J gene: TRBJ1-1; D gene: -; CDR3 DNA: TGTGCCAGCACCGGCAACCAGGTGAACACTGAAGCTTTCTTT; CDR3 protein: CASTGNQVNTEAFF
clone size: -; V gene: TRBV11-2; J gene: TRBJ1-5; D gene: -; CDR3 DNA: TGTGCCAGCAGTTTAGCCCCATGGAACAGCCATTACAATCAGCCCCAGCATTTT; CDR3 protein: CASSLAPWNSHYNQPQHF
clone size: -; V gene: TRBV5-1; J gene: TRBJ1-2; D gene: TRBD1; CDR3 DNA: TGCGCCAGCAGCTTGGGGGACAGAGAAAACTATGGCTACACCTTC; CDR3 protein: CASSLGDRENYGYTF
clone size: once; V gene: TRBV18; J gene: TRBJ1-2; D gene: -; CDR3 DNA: TGTGCCAGCTCACGGGACACTTTCTATGGCTACACCTTC; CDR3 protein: CASSRDTFYGYTF
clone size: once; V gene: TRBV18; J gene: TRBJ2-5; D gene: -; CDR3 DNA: TGTGCCAGCTCACCACCGTTGGGTTCGGGGACCCAGTACTTC; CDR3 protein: CASSPPLGSGTQYF
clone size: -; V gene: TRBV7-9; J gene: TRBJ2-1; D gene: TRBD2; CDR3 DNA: TGTGCCAGCAGCTTGGGGAGCGGGAGAGTCGATGAGCAGTTCTTC; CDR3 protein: CASSLGSGRVDEQFF
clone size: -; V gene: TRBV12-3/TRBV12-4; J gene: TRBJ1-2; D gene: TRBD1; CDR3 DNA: TGTGCCAGCAGGCAGACAGGGCTCTATGGCTACACCTTC; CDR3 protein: CASRQTGLYGYTF
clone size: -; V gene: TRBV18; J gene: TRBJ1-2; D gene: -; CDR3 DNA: TGTGCCAGCTCACTGTCCAGGGAAGATGGCTACACCTTC; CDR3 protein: CASSLSREDGYTF
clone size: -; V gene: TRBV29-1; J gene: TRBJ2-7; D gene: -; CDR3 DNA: TGCAGCGTTGAAGTGGCAGGGTCGATTAACGAGCAGTACTTC; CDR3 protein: CSVEVAGSINEQYF
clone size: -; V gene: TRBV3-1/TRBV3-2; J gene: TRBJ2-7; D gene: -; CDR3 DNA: TGTGCCAGCAGCCAAGATAGCGGCTACGAGCAGTACTTC; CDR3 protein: CASSQDSGYEQYF
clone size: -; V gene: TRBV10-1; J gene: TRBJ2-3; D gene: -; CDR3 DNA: TGCGCCAGCAGTGGGCCAGGGAGCACAGATACGCAGTATTTT; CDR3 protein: CASSGPGSTDTQYF
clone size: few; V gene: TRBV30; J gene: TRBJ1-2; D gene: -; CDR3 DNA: TGTGCCTGGAGTGTATACAGCCGGGGGGGCTACACCTTC; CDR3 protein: CAWSVYSRGGYTF
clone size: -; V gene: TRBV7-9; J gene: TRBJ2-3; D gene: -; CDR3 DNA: TGTGCCAGCAGTCCGACTCGGGGCACAGATACGCAGTATTTT; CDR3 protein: CASSPTRGTDTQYF
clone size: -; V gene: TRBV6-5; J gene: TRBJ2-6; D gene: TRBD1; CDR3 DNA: TGTGCCAGCAGTTACGGTGACAGGGCTGGGGCCAACGTCCTAACTTTC; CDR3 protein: CASSYGDRAGANVLTF
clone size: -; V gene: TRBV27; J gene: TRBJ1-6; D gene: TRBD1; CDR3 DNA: TGTGCCAGCAGTTCGGGACAGCTTTATAATTCACCCCTCCACTTT; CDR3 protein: CASSSGQLYNSPLHF
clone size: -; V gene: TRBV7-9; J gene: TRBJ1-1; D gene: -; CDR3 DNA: TGTGCCAGCAGCCCCTACCCGGGAGTAACTGAAGCTTTCTTT; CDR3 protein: CASSPYPGVTEAFF
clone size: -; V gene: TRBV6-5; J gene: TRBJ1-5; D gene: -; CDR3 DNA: TGTGCCAGCAGTTACTCTACAGGAGCCGATCAGCCCCAGCATTTT; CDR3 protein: CASSYSTGADQPQHF
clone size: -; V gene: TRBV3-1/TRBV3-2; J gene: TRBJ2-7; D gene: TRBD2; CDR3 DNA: TGTGCCAGCAGCCAAGCGCCCCTCTTCCGCGGGGGGGACAACGAGCAGTACTTC; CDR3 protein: CASSQAPLFRGGDNEQYF
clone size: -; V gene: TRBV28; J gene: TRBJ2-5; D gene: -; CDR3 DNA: TGTGCCAGCAGTTTATCAGCGGCACAAGAGACCCAGTACTTC; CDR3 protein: CASSLSAAQETQYF
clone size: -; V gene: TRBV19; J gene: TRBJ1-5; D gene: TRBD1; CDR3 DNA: TGTGCCAGTAGTATAGCTGGACAGGGGCCGCCCCAGCATTTT; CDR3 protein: CASSIAGQGPPQHF
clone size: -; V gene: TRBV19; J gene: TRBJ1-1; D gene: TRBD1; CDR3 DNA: TGTGCCAGTAGTCCCCTGGACAGGGGAACTAATGAAGCTTTCTTT; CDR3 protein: CASSPLDRGTNEAFF
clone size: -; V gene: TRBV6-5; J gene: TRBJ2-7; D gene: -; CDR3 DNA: TGTGCCACTTACACCCTCTACGAGCAGTACTTC; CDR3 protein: CATYTLYEQYF
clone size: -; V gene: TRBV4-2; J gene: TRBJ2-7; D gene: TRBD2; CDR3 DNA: TGTGCCAGCAGCCTTCAAACTAGCGGGGGCTACGAGCAGTACTTC; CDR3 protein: CASSLQTSGGYEQYF
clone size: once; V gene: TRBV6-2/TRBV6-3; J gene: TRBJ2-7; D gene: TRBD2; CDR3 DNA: TGTGCCAGCAGTTACGGTAGCGGGAGCTCCTACGAGCAGTACTTC; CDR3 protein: CASSYGSGSSYEQYF
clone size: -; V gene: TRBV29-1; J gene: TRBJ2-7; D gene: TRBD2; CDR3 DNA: TGCAGCGTGGGGGGGAACCCCTCTCCCGAGCAGTACTTC; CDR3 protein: CSVGGNPSPEQYF
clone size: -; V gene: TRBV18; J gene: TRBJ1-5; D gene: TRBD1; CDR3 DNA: TGTGCCAGCTCACTGGACAGGAATAATCAGCCCCAGCATTTT; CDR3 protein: CASSLDRNNQPQHF
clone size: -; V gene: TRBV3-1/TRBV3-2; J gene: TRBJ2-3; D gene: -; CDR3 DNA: TGTGCCAGCAGCCAAGACGGGTGGGTGCAAGATACGCAGTATTTT; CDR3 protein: CASSQDGWVQDTQYF